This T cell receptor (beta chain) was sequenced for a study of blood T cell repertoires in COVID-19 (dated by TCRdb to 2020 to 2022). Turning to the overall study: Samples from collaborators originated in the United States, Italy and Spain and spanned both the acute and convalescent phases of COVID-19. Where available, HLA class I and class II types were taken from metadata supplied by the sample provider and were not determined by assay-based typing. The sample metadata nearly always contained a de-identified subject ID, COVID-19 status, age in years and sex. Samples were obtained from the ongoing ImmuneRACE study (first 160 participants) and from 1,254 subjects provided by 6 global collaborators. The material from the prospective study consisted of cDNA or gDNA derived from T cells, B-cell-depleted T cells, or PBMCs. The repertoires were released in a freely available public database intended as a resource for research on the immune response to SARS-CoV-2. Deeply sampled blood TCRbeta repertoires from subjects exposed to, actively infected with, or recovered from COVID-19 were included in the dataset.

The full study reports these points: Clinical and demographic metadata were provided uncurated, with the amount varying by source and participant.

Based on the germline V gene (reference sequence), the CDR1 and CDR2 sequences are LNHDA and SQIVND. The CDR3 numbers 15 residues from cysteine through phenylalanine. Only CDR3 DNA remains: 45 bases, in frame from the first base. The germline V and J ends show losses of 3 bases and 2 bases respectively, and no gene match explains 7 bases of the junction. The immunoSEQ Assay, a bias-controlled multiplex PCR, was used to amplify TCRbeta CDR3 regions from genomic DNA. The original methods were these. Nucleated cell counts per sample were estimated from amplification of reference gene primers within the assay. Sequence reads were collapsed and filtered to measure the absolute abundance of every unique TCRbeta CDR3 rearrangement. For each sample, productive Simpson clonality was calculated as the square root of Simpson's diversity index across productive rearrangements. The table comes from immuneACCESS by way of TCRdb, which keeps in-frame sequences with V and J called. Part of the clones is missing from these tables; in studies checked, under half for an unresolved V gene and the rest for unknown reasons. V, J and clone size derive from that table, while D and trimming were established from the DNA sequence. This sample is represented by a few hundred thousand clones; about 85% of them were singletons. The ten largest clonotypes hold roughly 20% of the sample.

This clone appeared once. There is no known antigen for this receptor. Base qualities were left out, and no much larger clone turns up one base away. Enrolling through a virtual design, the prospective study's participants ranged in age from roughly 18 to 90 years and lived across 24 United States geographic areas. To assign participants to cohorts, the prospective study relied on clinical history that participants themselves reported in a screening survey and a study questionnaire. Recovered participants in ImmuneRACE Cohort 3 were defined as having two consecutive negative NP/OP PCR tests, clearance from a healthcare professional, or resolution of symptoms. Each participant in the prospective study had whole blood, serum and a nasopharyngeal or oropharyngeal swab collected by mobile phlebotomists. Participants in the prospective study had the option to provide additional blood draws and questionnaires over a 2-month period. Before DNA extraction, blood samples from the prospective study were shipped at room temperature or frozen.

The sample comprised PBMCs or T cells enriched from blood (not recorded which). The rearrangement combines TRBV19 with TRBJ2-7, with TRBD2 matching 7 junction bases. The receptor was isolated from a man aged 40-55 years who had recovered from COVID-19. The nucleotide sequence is TGTGCCAGTAGTATCTCGCGGGGAGGGCCCTACGAGCAGTACTTC. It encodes CASSISRGGPYEQYF.